Listed here are 5 T cell receptor beta chains from one sample, sequenced in a study of T cells after somatic rescue of genetic block. Sequencing was performed with immunoSEQ multiplex PCR; in TCRdb, only in-frame clones are kept and a portion is missing. The sample carries about 9,100 clones, 74% recorded once. Sequencing was done on a sample of peripheral blood mononuclear cells (PBMCs). The source is a boy under 18.

The rearrangement links TRBV6-5 to TRBJ2-7; TRBD2 agrees at 10 bases. Per germline, CDR1 MNHEY and CDR2 SVGAGI. Unmatched junction bases numbered 5, after V lost 0 bases and J lost 6 bases. The CDR3 is made up of 15 amino acids. The CDR3 nucleotides read TGTGCCAGCAGTTACTCAGAAGCGGGAGGGCCCGAGCAGTACTTC. Amino acids: CASSYSEAGGPEQYF.

This rearrangement joins TRBV5-1 to TRBJ2-3; D not resolved. The CDR3 loop spans 12 amino acids. Germline values: CDR1 SGHRS, CDR2 YFSETQ. The germline V and J ends were trimmed by 2 bases and 5 bases, with 6 bases remaining between them. CDR3 region: CASSFGKDTQYF. The CDR3 nucleotides are TGCGCCAGCAGCTTCGGTAAAGATACGCAGTATTTT.

A single count supports this clone. The chain has TRBV7-8 and TRBJ1-6, with 12 bases matching TRBD1. Germline V gives CDR1 SGHVS, CDR2 FQNEAQ. This CDR3 spans 17 amino acids. V lost 0 bases and J lost 9; bases outside the gene matches: 6. The CDR3 DNA is TGTGCCAGCAGCTTAGCCGGGACAGGGGGCGTTAGTTCACCCCTCCACTTT. Translation: CASSLAGTGGVSSPLHF.

The chain combines TRBV10-3 with TRBJ2-3; weak D call: TRBD2 (6 bases). CDR3 length: 15 residues. The germline V gene has CDR1 ENHRY and CDR2 SYGVKD. Between the trimmed V and J ends, which lost 3 bases and 7 bases, there was a span of 17 bases. The CDR3 region is CAISESGLDPYTQYF. CDR3 coding DNA: TGTGCCATCAGTGAATCGGGACTGGACCCATATACGCAGTATTTT.

This clone was seen only a few times. This chain links TRBV19 with TRBJ1-5; 9 bases are a match to TRBD1. Germline V gives CDR1 LNHDA, CDR2 SQIVND (reference sequence). The CDR3 is 15 residues long. V dropped 5 bases and J dropped 5; count of bases not matched to a gene: 7. CDR3 DNA: TGTGCCAGTAGTCCGGGACAGGGATCGTATCAGCCCCAGCATTTT. The encoded protein is CASSPGQGSYQPQHF.